These T cell receptor beta chains were read from a single sample in a study of brain T cells in children with intractable seizures. Clones were sequenced by immunoSEQ multiplex PCR, and TCRdb holds only the in-frame ones, with some missing. The data show 50,000 to 80,000 clones, approximately 94% seen once. Sample: peripheral blood, taken at surgery. These TCRs come from a boy younger than two with focal cortical dysplasia and intractable seizures. CDR3s include the opening cysteine and the closing phenylalanine or tryptophan. The D gene is left open where the match is weak. The listing skips clone size in some rows; elsewhere it reads once, few, many or a size class.

j_call	d_call	v_call	clone_size	cdr3_nt	cdr3_aa
TRBJ2-7	NA	TRBV9	NA	TGTGCCAGCAGCGCCACCCCCTCCTACGAGCAGTACTTC	CASSATPSYEQYF
TRBJ2-3	NA	TRBV11-3	NA	TGTGCCAGCAGCTTGACCACAGATACGCAGTATTTT	CASSLTTDTQYF
TRBJ2-7	TRBD2	TRBV18	NA	TGTGCCAGCTCACACGGGACTAGCGGACGTAGCGTAGGACGGCAGTACTTC	CASSHGTSGRSVGRQYF
TRBJ2-2	TRBD1	TRBV3-1/TRBV3-2	NA	TGTGCCAGCTGCGGGACAGGGAACACCGGGGAGCTGTTTTTT	CASCGTGNTGELFF
TRBJ2-7	TRBD1	TRBV5-4	NA	TGTGCCAGCAGCCCCAGACAGGGGGCGCGGGCCTACGAGCAGTACTTC	CASSPRQGARAYEQYF
TRBJ1-1	TRBD1	TRBV19	few	TGTGCCAGTAGTGTCGACAGGGCCGGGGGGAACACTGAAGCTTTCTTT	CASSVDRAGGNTEAFF
TRBJ1-1	NA	TRBV18	NA	TGTGCCAGCTCACCAGGCGTGGGGGGGCGAGGTACTGAAGCTTTCTTT	CASSPGVGGRGTEAFF
TRBJ2-3	NA	TRBV6-2/TRBV6-3	NA	TGTGCCAGCAGTTACTCGGATCGGGGCAGGGCAACAGATACGCAGTATTTT	CASSYSDRGRATDTQYF
TRBJ1-5	TRBD1	TRBV4-1	NA	TGCGCCAGCAGCCAAGTAAGCGTCGGGACAGCGGGGCACAAAAATAGCAATCAGCCCCAGCATTTT	CASSQVSVGTAGHKNSNQPQHF
TRBJ1-4	TRBD1	TRBV27	NA	TGTGCCACGTCACAGGGGGTGATTAATGAAAAACTGTTTTTT	CATSQGVINEKLFF
TRBJ2-7	NA	TRBV6-2/TRBV6-3	NA	TGTGCCAGCAGACCTACCCAGGGGGGAACCTACGAGCAGTACTTC	CASRPTQGGTYEQYF